This T cell receptor (beta chain) originates from a study of Graves' ophthalmopathy and Graves' hyperthyroidism. The study, taken as a whole, reports: Most expanded thyroid clonotypes above 0.001 frequency also appeared in blood.

Beta-chain TCR CDR3 regions were amplified from RNA transcripts. HTBI primers primed a first-round RT-PCR, and a second-round multiplex PCR followed. TCRdb reprocessed the multiplex PCR reads via MiXCR and lists one record per CDR3 protein. The sample contains around 590,000 distinct CDR3 sequences, less than 40% of which appear only once. Aged 18 to 65, the patients with hyperthyroidism had under 2 months' duration and were newly diagnosed. The CDR3 has 15 residues. Trimming removed 3 bases from V and 7 bases from J; junction bases left unmatched: 9. Details on this clonotype: The antigen is not known.

This TCR was recovered from an adult man with Graves' hyperthyroidism. Sequenced material: peripheral blood or thyroid tissue (not recorded which). J is TRBJ1-5 and V is TRBV12-3 or TRBV12-4; TRBD1 matches at 7 bases. The CDR3 DNA is TGTGCCAGCAGTTTGGCAGGGGGAGCCGGACAGCCCCAGCATTTT. This codes for CASSLAGGAGQPQHF.